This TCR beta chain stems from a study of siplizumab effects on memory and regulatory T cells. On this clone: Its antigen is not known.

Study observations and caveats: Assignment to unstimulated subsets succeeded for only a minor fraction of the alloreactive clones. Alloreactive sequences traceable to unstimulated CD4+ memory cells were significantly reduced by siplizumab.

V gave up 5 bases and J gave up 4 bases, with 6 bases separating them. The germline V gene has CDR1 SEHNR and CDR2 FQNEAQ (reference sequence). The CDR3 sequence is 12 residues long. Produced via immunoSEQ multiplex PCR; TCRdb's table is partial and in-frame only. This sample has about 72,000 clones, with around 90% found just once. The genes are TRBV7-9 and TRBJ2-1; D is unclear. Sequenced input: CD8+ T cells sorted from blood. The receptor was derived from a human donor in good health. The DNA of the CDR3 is TGTGCCAGCAGCCCTGGGTACAATGAGCAGTTCTTC. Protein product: CASSPGYNEQFF.